This T cell receptor beta chain came from a study of blood T cell repertoires in COVID-19. Study in general: The study drew acute and convalescent COVID-19 samples from the United States, Italy and Spain. Sources were T cells, B-cell-depleted T cells, or PBMCs; the material itself was cDNA or gDNA.

With 2 bases removed from V and 7 bases from J, the gap between germline ends came to 12 bases. Germline V CDR1 and CDR2: LGHDT, YNNKEL (reference sequence). The CDR3 sequence is 14 residues long. In the study's own analysis: Amplified reference gene primers provided the basis for estimating nucleated cell counts. Using immunoSEQ multiplex PCR, the repertoire was profiled, and TCRdb retains in-frame clones only, with some absent. V and J calls and clone size are those listed in that table; D and trimming were worked out from the DNA. The table lists about 140,000 clones, roughly 80% of them singletons, with 9.5% to 13% in the top ten.

The chain links TRBV3-1 (or the pseudogene TRBV3-2) to TRBJ1-5; TRBD1 might be the D (5 bases). The TCR sequence derives from a man in his sixties who had recovered from COVID-19. What was sequenced was peripheral blood. The DNA of the CDR3 is TGTGCCAGCAGCCAACAAGCAGGGCAGCAGCCCCAGCATTTT. This codes for CASSQQAGQQPQHF.